A selection of T cell receptor beta chains follows, all from one sample in a study of control samples from healthy donors and cancer patients. TCRdb keeps only in-frame clones here, not all; method: immunoSEQ multiplex PCR. The sample holds 80,000 to 100,000 clones, around 88% seen once. Sequenced material: blood. These receptors came from a man aged 25 to 40 in good health. Each CDR3 is given with its conserved first and last residue. D genes are given only for firm matches. Size is omitted from some rows. Given values are once, few, many or a class for expanded clones.

CDR3 protein: CATSDPTDTQYF; CDR3 DNA: TGTGCCACCAGTGACCCCACAGATACGCAGTATTTT; V gene: TRBV24-1; clone size: .; D gene: .; J gene: TRBJ2-3
CDR3 protein: CASSELQETQYF; CDR3 DNA: TGTGCCAGCAGTGAACTACAAGAGACCCAGTACTTC; V gene: TRBV2; clone size: .; D gene: .; J gene: TRBJ2-5
CDR3 protein: CASSGGWGLRNSPLHF; CDR3 DNA: TGTGCCAGCAGCGGTGGTTGGGGTCTCCGTAATTCACCCCTCCACTTT; V gene: TRBV7-2; clone size: .; D gene: .; J gene: TRBJ1-6
CDR3 protein: CASSATSPEQFF; CDR3 DNA: TGTGCCAGCAGCGCGACTAGCCCTGAGCAGTTCTTC; V gene: TRBV7-9; clone size: .; D gene: TRBD2; J gene: TRBJ2-1
CDR3 protein: CAWSTGGDQPQHF; CDR3 DNA: TGTGCCTGGAGTACCGGTGGAGATCAGCCCCAGCATTTT; V gene: TRBV30; clone size: .; D gene: .; J gene: TRBJ1-5
CDR3 protein: CASQIETGTGQETQYF; CDR3 DNA: TGTGCCAGTCAGATCGAGACTGGGACAGGCCAAGAGACCCAGTACTTC; V gene: TRBV2; clone size: .; D gene: TRBD1; J gene: TRBJ2-5
CDR3 protein: CASSGNEQYF; CDR3 DNA: TGTGCCAGCAGTGGCAACGAGCAGTACTTC; V gene: TRBV2; clone size: .; D gene: .; J gene: TRBJ2-7
CDR3 protein: CASSQSAGDRAGYTF; CDR3 DNA: TGCGCCAGCAGCCAATCTGCCGGGGACAGGGCTGGCTACACCTTC; V gene: TRBV4-1; clone size: .; D gene: TRBD1; J gene: TRBJ1-2
CDR3 protein: CASSGRTSYYGYTF; CDR3 DNA: TGTGCCAGCAGCGGCCGGACATCGTACTATGGCTACACCTTC; V gene: TRBV5-8; clone size: once; D gene: .; J gene: TRBJ1-2
CDR3 protein: CASSQSKWTGATEKLFF; CDR3 DNA: TGTGCCAGCAGCCAGAGCAAGTGGACAGGGGCGACTGAAAAACTGTTTTTT; V gene: TRBV14; clone size: .; D gene: TRBD1; J gene: TRBJ1-4
CDR3 protein: CASSSGGLAGATDTQYF; CDR3 DNA: TGTGCCAGCAGCTCCGGGGGACTAGCGGGAGCCACAGATACGCAGTATTTT; V gene: TRBV7-3; clone size: .; D gene: TRBD2; J gene: TRBJ2-3
CDR3 protein: CASSPIAGTGTGELFF; CDR3 DNA: TGCGCCAGCAGCCCTATAGCGGGAACCGGCACCGGGGAGCTGTTTTTT; V gene: TRBV5-1; clone size: .; D gene: TRBD2; J gene: TRBJ2-2
CDR3 protein: CASSSNTNYGYTF; CDR3 DNA: TGTGCCAGCAGTTCGAATACTAACTATGGCTACACCTTC; V gene: TRBV27; clone size: .; D gene: .; J gene: TRBJ1-2
CDR3 protein: CATSGGLNTEAFF; CDR3 DNA: TGTGCCACCAGTGGAGGGCTTAACACTGAAGCTTTCTTT; V gene: TRBV24-1; clone size: .; D gene: .; J gene: TRBJ1-1
CDR3 protein: CASSIWSSGADTQYF; CDR3 DNA: TGTGCCAGCAGCATTTGGAGTTCGGGCGCAGATACGCAGTATTTT; V gene: TRBV5-5; clone size: .; D gene: .; J gene: TRBJ2-3
CDR3 protein: CASSFGANEQFF; CDR3 DNA: TGTGCCAGCAGTTTCGGAGCGAATGAGCAGTTCTTC; V gene: TRBV12-3/TRBV12-4; clone size: once; D gene: .; J gene: TRBJ2-1
CDR3 protein: CASSPPDQPQHF; CDR3 DNA: TGTGCCAGCTCACCACCTGATCAGCCCCAGCATTTT; V gene: TRBV18; clone size: once; D gene: .; J gene: TRBJ1-5
CDR3 protein: CATSEQGGYGYTF; CDR3 DNA: TGTGCCACCAGTGAGCAGGGTGGGTATGGCTACACCTTC; V gene: TRBV24-1; clone size: .; D gene: .; J gene: TRBJ1-2
CDR3 protein: CASRGGGFYGYTF; CDR3 DNA: TGTGCCAGCAGGGGAGGGGGATTCTATGGCTACACCTTC; V gene: TRBV28; clone size: .; D gene: .; J gene: TRBJ1-2
CDR3 protein: CASSSNRGNEQFF; CDR3 DNA: TGTGCCAGCAGTTCCAACAGGGGCAATGAGCAGTTCTTC; V gene: TRBV27; clone size: .; D gene: TRBD1; J gene: TRBJ2-1
CDR3 protein: CASSFVSGDGPLTYEQYF; CDR3 DNA: TGTGCCAGCAGTTTTGTGTCAGGCGACGGACCACTCACCTACGAGCAGTACTTC; V gene: TRBV27; clone size: once; D gene: .; J gene: TRBJ2-7
CDR3 protein: CASSPEFGQGSLSYEQYF; CDR3 DNA: TGTGCCAGCTCACCAGAATTTGGACAGGGCTCGCTCTCCTACGAGCAGTACTTC; V gene: TRBV18; clone size: .; D gene: TRBD1; J gene: TRBJ2-7
CDR3 protein: CASRPGPTGELFF; CDR3 DNA: TGTGCCAGTAGACCAGGGCCCACCGGGGAGCTGTTTTTT; V gene: TRBV19; clone size: .; D gene: .; J gene: TRBJ2-2
CDR3 protein: CASSQVLAATSYNEQFF; CDR3 DNA: TGCGCCAGCAGCCAAGTATTAGCGGCCACATCCTACAATGAGCAGTTCTTC; V gene: TRBV4-1; clone size: .; D gene: .; J gene: TRBJ2-1
CDR3 protein: CSVNRDSRTDTQYF; CDR3 DNA: TGCAGCGTGAACCGGGACTCCCGGACCGATACGCAGTATTTT; V gene: TRBV29-1; clone size: .; D gene: .; J gene: TRBJ2-3
CDR3 protein: CATSAQMGWRYQETQYF; CDR3 DNA: TGTGCCACCAGCGCTCAAATGGGGTGGCGGTACCAAGAGACCCAGTACTTC; V gene: TRBV15; clone size: once; D gene: .; J gene: TRBJ2-5
CDR3 protein: CASSPQREGQSEQYF; CDR3 DNA: TGTGCCAGCTCACCACAACGGGAGGGCCAATCTGAGCAGTACTTC; V gene: TRBV18; clone size: .; D gene: TRBD2; J gene: TRBJ2-7
CDR3 protein: CTSSQVQRVAEETQYF; CDR3 DNA: TGCACCAGCAGCCAAGTCCAGCGGGTCGCAGAAGAGACCCAGTACTTC; V gene: TRBV1; clone size: .; D gene: .; J gene: TRBJ2-5
CDR3 protein: CASSQDFLAGGGGGELFF; CDR3 DNA: TGTGCCAGCAGCCAAGATTTCCTAGCGGGAGGTGGAGGCGGGGAGCTGTTTTTT; V gene: TRBV4-2; clone size: once; D gene: TRBD2; J gene: TRBJ2-2
CDR3 protein: CASSQDWRQVTDTQYF; CDR3 DNA: TGTGCCAGCAGCCAAGATTGGAGGCAGGTCACAGATACGCAGTATTTT; V gene: TRBV4-2; clone size: .; D gene: .; J gene: TRBJ2-3
CDR3 protein: CASSPVVNSPETQYF; CDR3 DNA: TGCGCCAGCAGCCCGGTAGTAAACAGCCCAGAGACCCAGTACTTC; V gene: TRBV5-1; clone size: .; D gene: .; J gene: TRBJ2-5
CDR3 protein: CASSPAMGQGYEKLFF; CDR3 DNA: TGTGCCAGTAGTCCTGCCATGGGACAGGGCTATGAAAAACTGTTTTTT; V gene: TRBV19; clone size: .; D gene: TRBD1; J gene: TRBJ1-4
CDR3 protein: CASSAASTDTQYF; CDR3 DNA: TGCGCCAGCAGCGCGGCTAGCACAGATACGCAGTATTTT; V gene: TRBV5-1; clone size: .; D gene: .; J gene: TRBJ2-3
CDR3 protein: CASSQPGQTYNEQFF; CDR3 DNA: TGCGCCAGCAGCCAACCGGGACAGACCTACAATGAGCAGTTCTTC; V gene: TRBV4-1; clone size: .; D gene: TRBD1; J gene: TRBJ2-1
CDR3 protein: CASSTGGSLVHEQYF; CDR3 DNA: TGTGCCAGCAGCACCGGCGGGAGCCTAGTACACGAGCAGTACTTC; V gene: TRBV11-3; clone size: .; D gene: TRBD2; J gene: TRBJ2-7
CDR3 protein: CASSLGTTGGNSPLHF; CDR3 DNA: TGTGCCAGCAGCCTCGGGACAACCGGCGGGAATTCACCCCTCCACTTT; V gene: TRBV7-9; clone size: .; D gene: .; J gene: TRBJ1-6
CDR3 protein: CASSYSPGSYNEQFF; CDR3 DNA: TGTGCCAGCAGTTACTCTCCGGGCTCCTACAATGAGCAGTTCTTC; V gene: TRBV6-2/TRBV6-3; clone size: .; D gene: .; J gene: TRBJ2-1
CDR3 protein: CASAKGVSTDTQYF; CDR3 DNA: TGTGCCAGCGCCAAAGGGGTTAGCACAGATACGCAGTATTTT; V gene: TRBV11-2; clone size: .; D gene: .; J gene: TRBJ2-3
CDR3 protein: CASPYRGTIEGGELFF; CDR3 DNA: TGTGCCAGCCCCTATCGAGGGACTATTGAGGGCGGGGAGCTGTTTTTT; V gene: TRBV25-1; clone size: .; D gene: TRBD2; J gene: TRBJ2-2
CDR3 protein: CASSYSVMASTDTQYF; CDR3 DNA: TGTGCCAGCAGCTATAGCGTTATGGCTAGCACAGATACGCAGTATTTT; V gene: TRBV28; clone size: .; D gene: .; J gene: TRBJ2-3
CDR3 protein: CASSRRSGRTYEQYF; CDR3 DNA: TGTGCCAGCAGCCGGAGGAGCGGGAGGACCTACGAGCAGTACTTC; V gene: TRBV5-6; clone size: few; D gene: TRBD2; J gene: TRBJ2-7
CDR3 protein: CASSPRTGNTEAFF; CDR3 DNA: TGTGCCAGCAGCCCTCGCACAGGGAACACTGAAGCTTTCTTT; V gene: TRBV7-2; clone size: once; D gene: .; J gene: TRBJ1-1
CDR3 protein: CASSTTGNSYNEQFF; CDR3 DNA: TGTGCCAGTAGTACAACAGGGAACTCCTACAATGAGCAGTTCTTC; V gene: TRBV19; clone size: once; D gene: .; J gene: TRBJ2-1
CDR3 protein: CAWSRRNLSNEKLFF; CDR3 DNA: TGTGCCTGGAGTCGGAGGAACCTTAGTAATGAAAAACTGTTTTTT; V gene: TRBV30; clone size: .; D gene: .; J gene: TRBJ1-4
CDR3 protein: CASSDRDEETQYF; CDR3 DNA: TGTGCCAGTAGTGACCGGGACGAGGAGACCCAGTACTTC; V gene: TRBV19; clone size: .; D gene: .; J gene: TRBJ2-5
CDR3 protein: CASSLVPGEPQETQYF; CDR3 DNA: TGTGCCAGCAGCTTGGTGCCAGGGGAACCACAAGAGACCCAGTACTTC; V gene: TRBV5-6; clone size: .; D gene: .; J gene: TRBJ2-5
CDR3 protein: CASSLRGVRDYGYTF; CDR3 DNA: TGTGCCAGCAGCCTAAGGGGGGTCCGGGACTATGGCTACACCTTC; V gene: TRBV27; clone size: .; D gene: .; J gene: TRBJ1-2
CDR3 protein: CASSLGLQGGLKLFF; CDR3 DNA: TGTGCCAGCAGCTTAGGTCTCCAGGGGGGGCTAAAACTGTTTTTT; V gene: TRBV7-2; clone size: few; D gene: TRBD1; J gene: TRBJ1-4
CDR3 protein: CASSLTGDYNEQFF; CDR3 DNA: TGTGCCAGCAGCTTAACCGGAGACTACAATGAGCAGTTCTTC; V gene: TRBV7-3; clone size: .; D gene: .; J gene: TRBJ2-1
CDR3 protein: CATQGAGNTEAFF; CDR3 DNA: TGTGCCACCCAGGGGGCTGGAAACACTGAAGCTTTCTTT; V gene: TRBV24-1; clone size: few; D gene: TRBD1; J gene: TRBJ1-1